The next 22 T cell receptor beta chains were all read from a single sample in a study of T cell responses to AZD1222 COVID-19 vaccine. Libraries were prepared by immunoSEQ multiplex PCR; TCRdb keeps only in-frame clonotypes and omits some of them. The sample yields over 150,000 clones, around nine tenths seen once. This specimen was peripheral blood, taken on day 0 of AZD1222 vaccination. The receptors originated from an adult in good health.

J is TRBJ1-1 and V is TRBV18; no reliable D call. Germline V CDR1 and CDR2: KGHSH, LQKENI. V lost 3 bases and J 4 bases, leaving 12 bases between the germline ends. The CDR3 has 14 amino acids. The CDR3 loop reads CASSPRRELTEAFF. CDR3 in DNA: TGTGCCAGCTCACCGAGGAGGGAGCTCACTGAAGCTTTCTTT.

This chain joins TRBV7-3 and TRBJ2-5, with a weak D call TRBD2 (6 bases). Trimming took 8 bases from V and 14 from J, leaving 12 bases between them. The CDR3 runs 9 residues. Per the germline V gene, CDR1 is SGHTA and CDR2 is FQGTGA. The CDR3 region is CASLRDFYF. CDR3 DNA sequence: TGTGCCAGCCTCCGGGACTTTTACTTC.

V and J are TRBV21-1 and TRBJ1-5; the table's D call TRBD1 went unverified against the DNA. TRBV21-1 is deemed a pseudogene. The CDR3 contains 15 residues. CDR3 loop: CASSWGAQGDQPQHF. The CDR3 coding sequence is TGTGCCAGCAGCTGGGGGGCGCAGGGGGATCAGCCCCAGCATTTT.

The chain couples TRBV6-6 to TRBJ1-2; D may be TRBD1 (6 bases). The CDR3 length is 16 residues. CDR1 is MNHNY, CDR2 SVGAGI, per germline (reference sequence). V was cut by 0 bases and J by 6 bases, with 17 bases left in between. The CDR3 is CASSYSATLTGNGYTF. The CDR3 nucleotides read TGTGCCAGCAGTTACTCCGCGACCCTTACAGGGAATGGCTACACCTTC.

This chain joins TRBV2 and TRBJ2-1; D remains unclear. The CDR3 consists of 16 residues. V was pared by 2 bases and J by 4 bases, with 15 bases between. Germline CDR1 is SNHLY and CDR2 is FYNNEI. CDR3 amino acids: CASSESGSPLYNEQFF. CDR3 nucleotides: TGTGCCAGCAGTGAATCCGGAAGCCCACTATACAATGAGCAGTTCTTC.

This sequence joins TRBV18 and TRBJ2-3; possible D gene TRBD2, 5 bases. The CDR3 is 13 residues long. Trimming pared 3 bases from V and 6 bases from J, leaving 10 bases between. The V gene's germline CDR1 is KGHSH and CDR2 LQKENI. The CDR3 loop is CASSPTGLDTQYF. CDR3 coding DNA: TGTGCCAGCTCACCGACGGGATTGGATACGCAGTATTTT. Variable domain in full (rest from reference TRBV18 and TRBJ2-3): NAGVMQNPRHLVRRRGQEARLRCSPMKGHSHVYWYRQLPEEGLKFMVYLQKENIIDESGMPKERFSAEFPKEGPSILRIQQVVRGDSAAYFCASSPTGLDTQYFGPGTRLTVL.

The V gene is TRBV7-9, the J gene TRBJ1-1; D gene unclear. The CDR3 has 11 amino acids. Germline values: CDR1 SEHNR, CDR2 FQNEAQ (reference sequence). Trimming took off 1 base at V and 8 bases at J, with 5 bases between the two ends. CDR3 coding DNA: TGTGCCAGCAGCTTAGGAAGGGAAGCTTTCTTT. This encodes CASSLGREAFF.

This clone was recorded once. The V call is TRBV19, the J call TRBJ1-2; 7 nucleotides line up with TRBD1. CDR1 is LNHDA, CDR2 SQIVND, per germline (reference sequence). The V segment lost 7 bases and the J segment 2 bases; nucleotides outside the gene matches: 4. The CDR3 is 13 residues long. The CDR3 reads CASTLTGNYGYTF. The CDR3, as DNA: TGTGCCAGTACCCTGACAGGGAACTATGGCTACACCTTC.

The chain has TRBV18 and TRBJ1-1, with 8 bases lining up with TRBD1. Germline trimming cut 0 bases from V and 0 bases from J; bases unmatched to any gene: 0. Germline V gives CDR1 KGHSH, CDR2 LQKENI. CDR3 length equals 15 residues. CDR3 in DNA: TGTGCCAGCTCACCACCGACAGGGGTGAACACTGAAGCTTTCTTT. This encodes CASSPPTGVNTEAFF.

The chain is built from TRBV4-3 and TRBJ2-4; 10 nucleotides agree with TRBD2. V was clipped by 4 bases and J by 8 bases; unmatched bases: 11. Germline lookup yields CDR1 LGHNA and CDR2 YSLEER. The CDR3 length is 16 residues. The DNA for the CDR3 is TGCGCCAGCAGCCCCGGACTAGCGGAGACCCGGGACATTCAGTACTTC. Encoded protein: CASSPGLAETRDIQYF.

This clone was detected once. The rearrangement joins TRBV6-4 to TRBJ2-3; D might be TRBD2 (8 bases). Germline lookup yields CDR1 MRHNA and CDR2 SNTAGT. This CDR3 comprises 16 residues. The V gene lost 9 bases and the J gene lost 1 base, with 20 bases spanning the gap. The CDR3 sequence is CASSPGGGEGTDTQYF. The CDR3 DNA follows: TGTGCCAGTTCTCCGGGAGGGGGCGAGGGCACAGATACGCAGTATTTT.

V and J are TRBV9 and TRBJ2-3; TRBD2 matches 8 bases. This CDR3 has 15 amino acids. Germline V gene lookup returns CDR1 SGDLS and CDR2 YYNGEE. V gave up 3 bases and J gave up 0 bases; unmatched junction bases: 3. The CDR3 DNA is TGTGCCAGCAGCGGCGGACTAGCCAGCACAGATACGCAGTATTTT. It codes for CASSGGLASTDTQYF.

The rearrangement joins TRBV5-4 to TRBJ2-1, with 7 bases identical to TRBD2. V dropped 4 bases and J dropped 5; count of bases not matched to a gene: 12. The CDR3 extends over 16 amino acids. Germline CDR1 is SGHNT and CDR2 is YYREEE (reference sequence). In nucleotides, the CDR3 is TGTGCCAGCAGCGAGTTGAGCGGGATAATCAACAATGAGCAGTTCTTC. It yields the protein CASSELSGIINNEQFF.

The sample holds a few counts of this clone. The J gene is TRBJ1-5, the V gene TRBV25-1, with D possibly matching TRBD1 (6 bases). The CDR3 has 15 residues. Germline assignment: CDR1 MGHDK and CDR2 SYGVNS. V lost 1 base and J 4 bases, leaving 11 bases between the germline ends. The CDR3 spells CASSEFGGGNQPQHF. The CDR3 DNA reads as TGTGCCAGCAGTGAATTTGGGGGCGGGAATCAGCCCCAGCATTTT.

This rearrangement joins TRBV3-1 (or the pseudogene TRBV3-2) to TRBJ1-2; tentative D call: TRBD1 (5 bases). Deletions cut 7 bases from V and 7 bases from J, with 19 bases between. CDR1 is LGHDT and CDR2 is YNNKEL in the germline V gene (reference sequence). The CDR3 is 14 residues long. In DNA, the CDR3 is TGTGCCAGCACCCTACAGAGGGGAAGGGGTGGCTACACCTTC. Translated, it gives CASTLQRGRGGYTF.

V is TRBV18 and J is TRBJ1-1, with D hard to call. V was clipped by 3 bases and J by 1 base, with 9 bases between them. CDR1 is KGHSH, CDR2 LQKENI, per germline. The CDR3 sequence is 14 residues long. The CDR3 sequence: CASSPPNTNTEAFF. The CDR3 region has the DNA TGTGCCAGCTCACCGCCGAATACGAACACTGAAGCTTTCTTT.

The V gene is TRBV4-2, the J gene TRBJ2-3, with 14 bases identical to TRBD2. CDR3 length: 15 residues. The ends lost 6 bases at V and 2 bases at J; junction bases unmatched: 1. Germline V gene sequence: CDR1 LGHNA, CDR2 YNFKEQ. The CDR3 loop reads CASRGLAGVTDTQYF. The CDR3 DNA is TGTGCCAGCAGGGGACTAGCGGGAGTCACAGATACGCAGTATTTT.

The chain is built from TRBV3-1 (or the pseudogene TRBV3-2) and TRBJ2-1; 7 nucleotides match TRBD2. CDR1 and CDR2 (germline): LGHDT, YNNKEL (reference sequence). The J segment lost 8 bases and the V segment lost 4 bases, leaving 14 bases of the junction unmatched. CDR3 length equals 16 residues. The CDR3 reads CASSPSRGTKTDEQFF. As DNA, the CDR3 is TGTGCCAGCAGCCCTTCGCGGGGGACTAAAACGGATGAGCAGTTCTTC.

The chain combines TRBV19 with TRBJ1-5, with 9 nucleotides matching TRBD1. This CDR3 contains 15 residues. Trimming took 3 bases from V and 6 from J; bases not matched to a gene: 6. The germline V gene has CDR1 LNHDA and CDR2 SQIVND (reference sequence). Written as DNA, the CDR3 is TGTGCCAGTAGTATGGGACAGGGCTTCGCTCAGCCCCAGCATTTT. It codes for CASSMGQGFAQPQHF.

This clone has just one count. This chain connects TRBV28 to TRBJ2-7; 12 nucleotides agree with TRBD1. Germline loops: CDR1 MDHEN, CDR2 SYDVKM. The CDR3 is 14 residues long. Trimming cost V 7 bases and J 5 bases; bases outside gene matches: 6. The CDR3 nucleotides read TGTGCCAGCACTCCCGGGACAGGGGGCAACGAGCAGTACTTC. Translation: CASTPGTGGNEQYF.

The chain is built from TRBV19 and TRBJ1-4; no clear D. Per the germline V gene, CDR1 is LNHDA and CDR2 is SQIVND (reference sequence). The CDR3 runs to 15 residues. The V end was cut by 7 bases, the J end by 0 bases, with 12 bases between. The CDR3 bases are TGTGCCAGTAAGAAAAGACAAGCAACTAATGAAAAACTGTTTTTT. Amino acid sequence: CASKKRQATNEKLFF.

The rearrangement links TRBV20-1 to TRBJ2-7; 7 positions agree with TRBD1. Germline trimming cut 3 bases from V and 5 bases from J; bases unmatched to any gene: 10. The CDR3 runs to 14 residues. CDR1 DFQATT and CDR2 SNEGSKA come from the germline V gene (reference sequence). The CDR3 region is CSASKGAQRDEQYF. As DNA, the CDR3 is TGCAGTGCTAGTAAGGGGGCGCAACGAGACGAGCAGTACTTC.